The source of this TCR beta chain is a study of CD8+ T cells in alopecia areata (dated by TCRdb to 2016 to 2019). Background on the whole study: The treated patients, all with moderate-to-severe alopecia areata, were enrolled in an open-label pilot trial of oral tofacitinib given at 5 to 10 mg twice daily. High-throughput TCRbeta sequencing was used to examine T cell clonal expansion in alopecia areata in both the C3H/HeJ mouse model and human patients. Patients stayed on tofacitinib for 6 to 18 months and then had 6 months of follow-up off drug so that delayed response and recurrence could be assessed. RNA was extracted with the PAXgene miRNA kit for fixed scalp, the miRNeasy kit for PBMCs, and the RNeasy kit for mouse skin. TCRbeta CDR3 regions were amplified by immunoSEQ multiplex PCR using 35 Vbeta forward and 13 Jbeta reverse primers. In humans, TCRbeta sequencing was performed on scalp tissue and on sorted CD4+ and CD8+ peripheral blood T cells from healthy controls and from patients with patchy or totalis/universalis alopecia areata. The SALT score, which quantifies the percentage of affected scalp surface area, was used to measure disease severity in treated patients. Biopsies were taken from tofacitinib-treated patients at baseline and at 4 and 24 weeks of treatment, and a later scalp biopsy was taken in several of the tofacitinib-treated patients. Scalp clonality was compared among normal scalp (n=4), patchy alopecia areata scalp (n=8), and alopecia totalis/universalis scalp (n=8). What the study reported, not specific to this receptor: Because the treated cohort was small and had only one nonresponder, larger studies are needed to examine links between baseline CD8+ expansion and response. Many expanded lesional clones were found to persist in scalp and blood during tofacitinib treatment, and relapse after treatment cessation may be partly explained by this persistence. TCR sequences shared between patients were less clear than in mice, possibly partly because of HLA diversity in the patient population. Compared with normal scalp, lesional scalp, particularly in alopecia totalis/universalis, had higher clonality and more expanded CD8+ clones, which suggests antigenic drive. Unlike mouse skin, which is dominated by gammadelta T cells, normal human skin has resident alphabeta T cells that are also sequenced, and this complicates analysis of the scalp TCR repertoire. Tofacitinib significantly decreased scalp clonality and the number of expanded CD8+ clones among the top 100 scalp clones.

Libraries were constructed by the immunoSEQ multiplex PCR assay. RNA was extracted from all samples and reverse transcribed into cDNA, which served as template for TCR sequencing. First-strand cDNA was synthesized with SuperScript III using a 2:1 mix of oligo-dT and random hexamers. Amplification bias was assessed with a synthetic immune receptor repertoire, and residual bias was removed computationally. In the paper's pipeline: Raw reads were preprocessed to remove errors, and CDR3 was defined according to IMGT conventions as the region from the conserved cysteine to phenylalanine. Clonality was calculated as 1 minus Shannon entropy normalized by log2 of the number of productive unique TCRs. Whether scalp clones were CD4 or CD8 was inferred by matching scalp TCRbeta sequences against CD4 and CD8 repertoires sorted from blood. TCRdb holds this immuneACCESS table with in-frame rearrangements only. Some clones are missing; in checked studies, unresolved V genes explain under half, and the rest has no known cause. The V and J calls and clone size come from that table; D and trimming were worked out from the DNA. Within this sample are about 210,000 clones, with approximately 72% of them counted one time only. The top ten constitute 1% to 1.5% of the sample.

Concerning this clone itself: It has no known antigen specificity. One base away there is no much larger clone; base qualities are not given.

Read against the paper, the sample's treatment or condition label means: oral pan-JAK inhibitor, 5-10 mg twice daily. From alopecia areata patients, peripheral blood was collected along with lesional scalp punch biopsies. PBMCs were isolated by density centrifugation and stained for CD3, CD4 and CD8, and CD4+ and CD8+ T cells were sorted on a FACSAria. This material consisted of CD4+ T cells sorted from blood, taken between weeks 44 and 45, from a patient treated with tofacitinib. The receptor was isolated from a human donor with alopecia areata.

The encoded CDR3 is CASSQNLGPNQPQHF. The nucleotides are TGCGCCAGCAGCCAAAACCTGGGGCCAAATCAGCCCCAGCATTTT. The rearrangement joined TRBV4-3 to TRBJ1-5; the D segment could be TRBD1, given 5 matching bases. Reading from cysteine to phenylalanine, the CDR3 counts 15 amino acids. CDR3 DNA only is kept here, 45 bases in frame from base 1. Looking up the germline V gene yields CDR1 LGHNA and CDR2 YSLEER. The V and J ends are trimmed by 2 bases and 4 bases, leaving 12 bases between them.